These T cell receptor beta chains were read from a single sample in a study of cytomegalovirus exposure and HLA in healthy donors. Sequenced by immunoSEQ multiplex PCR; TCRdb stores in-frame clones only, minus some. The data show roughly 130,000 clones, roughly 86% seen once. Sequencing input: PBMCs. Source of these receptors: a man aged 25 to 45 in good health and CMV-seronegative. The CDR3 runs from the conserved cysteine through the conserved F or W. D genes are given only for firm matches. A row's size may be missing; if present it is once, few, many or a size class.

v_call	j_call	d_call	clone_size	cdr3_aa	cdr3_nt
TRBV7-9	TRBJ2-3	.	.	CASSLGASDTDTQYF	TGTGCCAGCAGCTTAGGGGCTAGCGACACAGATACGCAGTATTTT
TRBV7-2	TRBJ2-1	.	.	CASSLFSGSHNEQFF	TGTGCCAGCAGCTTGTTTTCCGGGAGCCACAATGAGCAGTTCTTC
TRBV5-4	TRBJ2-7	.	.	CASSFGSTYEQYF	TGTGCCAGCAGCTTTGGCTCAACCTACGAGCAGTACTTC
TRBV6-5	TRBJ1-2	.	.	CASQGAGVGEGYTF	TGTGCCAGCCAGGGTGCAGGGGTGGGAGAGGGCTACACCTTC
TRBV18	TRBJ2-7	.	once	CASSPQQDSYEQYF	TGTGCCAGCTCACCACAACAGGACTCCTACGAGCAGTACTTC
TRBV5-4	TRBJ2-7	TRBD2	.	CASSFRGAGGAYEQYF	TGTGCCAGCAGCTTTAGGGGAGCGGGAGGTGCCTACGAGCAGTACTTC
TRBV9	TRBJ2-7	TRBD2	.	CASSGGLAGERVYEQYF	TGTGCCAGCAGCGGGGGACTAGCGGGAGAACGAGTCTACGAGCAGTACTTC
TRBV13	TRBJ2-7	TRBD2	.	CASSPRREGIEQYF	TGTGCCAGCAGCCCACGACGGGAGGGTATCGAGCAGTACTTC
TRBV29-1	TRBJ1-1	TRBD1	.	CSVWTGQGTEAFF	TGCAGCGTTTGGACAGGGCAGGGGACTGAAGCTTTCTTT
TRBV13	TRBJ2-7	TRBD2	.	CASSQTSGSYEQYF	TGTGCCAGCAGCCAGACTAGCGGGAGCTACGAGCAGTACTTC
TRBV2	TRBJ2-5	.	.	CASSEARQSQYF	TGTGCCAGCAGTGAAGCGCGGCAGTCCCAGTACTTC
TRBV7-6	TRBJ2-7	.	.	CASSPLGRAYEQYF	TGTGCCAGCAGCCCCCTCGGCAGGGCCTACGAGCAGTACTTC
TRBV30	TRBJ2-7	TRBD1	.	CAWDRAAYEQYF	TGTGCCTGGGACAGGGCCGCCTACGAGCAGTACTTC
TRBV29-1	TRBJ1-1	TRBD1	.	CSIRTGNTEAFF	TGCAGCATTCGGACAGGGAACACTGAAGCTTTCTTT
TRBV15	TRBJ1-2	.	.	CATSRDGGYGYTF	TGTGCCACCAGCAGAGATGGAGGGTATGGCTACACCTTC
TRBV5-1	TRBJ2-6	.	.	CASSYIPGSGSGANVLTF	TGCGCCAGCAGCTATATCCCGGGCTCAGGGTCTGGGGCCAACGTCCTGACTTTC
TRBV5-4	TRBJ2-1	.	once	CASSSQGGERNNEQFF	TGTGCCAGCAGCTCCCAAGGGGGAGAAAGGAACAATGAGCAGTTCTTC
TRBV6-8	TRBJ2-7	.	.	CASSLYTYEQYF	TGTGCCAGCAGCCTTTACACCTACGAGCAGTACTTC
TRBV11-2	TRBJ2-2	.	once	CASSLFSQNTGELFF	TGTGCCAGCAGCTTATTTTCCCAGAACACCGGGGAGCTGTTTTTT
TRBV30	TRBJ2-5	.	.	CAWNERLEETQYF	TGTGCCTGGAACGAGCGTTTGGAAGAGACCCAGTACTTC
TRBV7-9	TRBJ1-1	.	few	CASSRLDTTNTEAFF	TGTGCCAGCAGCCGACTGGACACCACGAACACTGAAGCTTTCTTT
TRBV27	TRBJ2-7	TRBD1	.	CASSLGDRGFDEQYF	TGTGCCAGCAGTTTAGGGGACAGGGGTTTTGACGAGCAGTACTTC
TRBV5-1	TRBJ1-2	TRBD1	.	CASKTGPQGGTNYGYTF	TGCGCCAGCAAAACCGGGCCGCAGGGGGGAACTAACTATGGCTACACCTTC
TRBV29-1	TRBJ1-2	.	.	CSSLTTGSGYGYTF	TGCAGCTCCCTAACAACAGGGTCGGGCTATGGCTACACCTTC
TRBV7-9	TRBJ2-7	TRBD1	.	CASSPTGGSYEQYF	TGTGCCAGCAGCCCCACAGGGGGCAGCTACGAGCAGTACTTC
TRBV2	TRBJ2-1	.	once	CASPSDTDYLSPVGNEQFF	TGTGCCAGCCCTAGCGACACGGACTACCTATCCCCAGTCGGAAATGAGCAGTTCTTC
TRBV7-3	TRBJ2-1	.	.	CASSLPDRNNEQFF	TGTGCCAGCAGCCTCCCGGACAGAAACAATGAGCAGTTCTTC
TRBV6-4	TRBJ2-1	.	few	CASSDSGHTNEQFF	TGTGCCAGCAGTGACTCGGGACACACAAATGAGCAGTTCTTC
TRBV5-1	TRBJ2-3	.	.	CASSLARRETDTQYF	TGCGCCAGCAGCTTGGCCCGGAGAGAGACAGATACGCAGTATTTT
TRBV7-2	TRBJ2-3	.	.	CASSYTRDTDTQYF	TGTGCCAGCAGCTACACCCGGGACACAGATACGCAGTATTTT
TRBV2	TRBJ2-5	TRBD2	.	CASKGIAGGEETQYF	TGTGCCAGCAAGGGTATCGCGGGAGGGGAAGAGACCCAGTACTTC
TRBV25-1	TRBJ2-1	TRBD2	.	CASSASGRGPTDEQFF	TGTGCCAGCAGTGCTAGCGGGAGGGGCCCCACGGATGAGCAGTTCTTC
TRBV15	TRBJ1-5	TRBD1	.	CATSREGTGRSPQHF	TGTGCCACCAGCAGAGAGGGGACAGGGCGTTCGCCCCAGCATTTT
TRBV5-4	TRBJ2-3	.	once	CASSPQTRTDTQYF	TGTGCCAGCAGTCCACAGACGCGTACAGATACGCAGTATTTT
TRBV4-1	TRBJ1-5	TRBD1	.	CASSSDRGAGQPQHF	TGCGCCAGCAGCTCAGACAGGGGGGCAGGTCAGCCCCAGCATTTT
TRBV30	TRBJ2-2	.	.	CAWSGPIRFDTGELFF	TGTGCCTGGAGTGGCCCGATCCGGTTCGACACCGGGGAGCTGTTTTTT
TRBV2	TRBJ1-2	.	.	CASSDRYGPGSAEGYTF	TGTGCCAGCAGTGATCGTTATGGGCCGGGATCCGCGGAAGGCTACACCTTC
TRBV10-2	TRBJ2-1	.	.	CASSRDLIAIGDEQFF	TGCGCCAGCTCCCGCGATCTTATAGCTATCGGGGATGAGCAGTTCTTC
TRBV4-2	TRBJ2-1	TRBD2	.	CASSQGVAGGQNEQFF	TGTGCCAGCAGCCAAGGGGTAGCGGGAGGGCAAAATGAGCAGTTCTTC
TRBV4-1	TRBJ1-2	.	few	CASSRYSGDYGYTF	TGCGCCAGCAGCCGTTACTCGGGGGACTATGGCTACACCTTC
TRBV5-6	TRBJ1-1	TRBD1	once	CASSYRDRGIGRPEAFF	TGTGCCAGCAGCTACCGGGACAGGGGTATCGGGAGGCCTGAAGCTTTCTTT
TRBV7-9	TRBJ1-1	.	.	CASIIPQGTEAFF	TGTGCCAGCATCATTCCCCAGGGCACTGAAGCTTTCTTT
TRBV29-1	TRBJ1-2	.	.	CSVERETYGYTF	TGCAGCGTTGAAAGGGAGACCTATGGCTACACCTTC
TRBV9	TRBJ2-2	.	.	CASSPQAWRTNTGELFF	TGTGCCAGCAGCCCCCAGGCGTGGCGAACGAACACCGGGGAGCTGTTTTTT
TRBV5-1	TRBJ2-1	.	.	CASRTPEAAVSSYNEQFF	TGCGCCAGCAGGACCCCCGAGGCGGCGGTTTCCTCCTACAATGAGCAGTTCTTC
TRBV7-2	TRBJ1-6	.	.	CASSWGRPNNSPLHF	TGTGCCAGCAGCTGGGGGCGGCCTAATAATTCACCCCTCCACTTT
TRBV5-1	TRBJ1-4	.	.	CASSLGPDSVGEKLFF	TGCGCCAGCAGCTTGGGGCCAGACTCGGTTGGTGAAAAACTGTTTTTT
TRBV5-5	TRBJ2-7	TRBD1	.	CASSLGTGGEQYF	TGTGCCAGCAGCTTGGGGACAGGAGGCGAGCAGTACTTC
TRBV6-5	TRBJ2-6	.	.	CASSYVRGWANVLTF	TGTGCCAGCAGTTATGTGAGGGGGTGGGCCAACGTCCTGACTTTC
TRBV7-6	TRBJ1-5	TRBD1	.	CASSFPSDRDLNSNQPQHF	TGTGCCAGCAGCTTTCCCAGCGACAGGGACCTTAATAGCAATCAGCCCCAGCATTTT
TRBV15	TRBJ1-2	.	.	CATSRVSLSGGYGYTF	TGTGCCACCAGCAGAGTTTCTCTTTCGGGGGGGTATGGCTACACCTTC
TRBV13	TRBJ1-1	.	.	CASSLGLWGERRDTEAFF	TGTGCCAGCAGCTTAGGCCTATGGGGGGAAAGACGCGACACTGAAGCTTTCTTT
TRBV7-7	TRBJ2-7	TRBD2	.	CASSFGGVNNEQYF	TGTGCCAGCAGCTTTGGGGGGGTGAACAACGAGCAGTACTTC
TRBV14	TRBJ1-2	.	.	CASSQVSVYGYTF	TGTGCCAGCAGCCAAGTTAGCGTGTATGGCTACACCTTC
TRBV9	TRBJ2-2	TRBD1	.	CASSVGGGSGELFF	TGTGCCAGCAGCGTAGGAGGGGGCAGCGGGGAGCTGTTTTTT